There are a few counts of the clone carrying this T cell receptor beta chain. These data are taken from a study of beta chain features in type 1 diabetes. The whole isolated RNA underwent reverse transcription, so sequencing captured expressed TCRB transcripts. TCRdb's table, derived via immunoSEQ multiplex PCR, lists solely in-frame clones and lacks some. This sample has roughly 230,000 clones; 9.6% occur once, and the top ten carry just under 0.035%. The CDR3 spans 16 residues. Germline CDR1 is MNHNY and CDR2 is SVGAGI (reference sequence). V lost 5 bases, J lost 3 bases, and 17 bases lay in between.

This receptor was obtained from a woman aged 18-29 years in good health. Sequenced sample: naive CD4+ T cells from blood. This rearrangement joins TRBV6-6 to TRBJ2-1; tentative D call: TRBD2 (6 bases). The CDR3 here is CASSLRAGVFYNEQFF. The CDR3 DNA is TGTGCCAGCAGTCTCCGAGCGGGTGTATTCTACAATGAGCAGTTCTTC.